This TCR beta chain was profiled in a study of blood T cell repertoires in COVID-19 (dated by TCRdb to 2018 to 2020). Regarding the research as a whole: The collaborator samples originated in the United States, Italy and Spain and spanned the acute and convalescent phases of COVID-19. Samples came from the ongoing ImmuneRACE study (first 160 participants) plus 1,254 subjects from 6 global collaborators. The material from the prospective study consisted of cDNA or gDNA derived from T cells, B-cell-depleted T cells, or PBMCs. Nearly every sample came with metadata listing a de-identified subject ID, COVID-19 status, age in years and sex. A freely available public database, intended as a resource for researchers studying the immune response to SARS-CoV-2, is where the repertoires were released. Where available, HLA class I and class II types were taken from metadata supplied by the sample provider and were not determined by assay-based typing. Subjects who had been exposed to COVID-19, were actively infected with it, or had recovered from it provided the deeply sampled blood TCRbeta repertoires that made up the dataset.

Participants in the prospective study were enrolled through a virtual design, were aged roughly 18 to 90 years, and lived in roughly 24 United States geographic areas. Cohort assignment in the prospective study relied on participant-reported clinical history from a screening survey and a study questionnaire. Recovered participants in ImmuneRACE Cohort 3 were defined by two consecutive negative NP/OP PCR tests, clearance by a healthcare professional, or resolution of symptoms. In the prospective study, mobile phlebotomists collected whole blood, serum and a nasopharyngeal or oropharyngeal swab from each participant. Prospective study participants could optionally give additional blood draws and questionnaires over an approximately 2-month period. Before DNA extraction, blood samples from the prospective study were shipped at room temperature or frozen. Note on this clone: Its antigen remains unidentified. Per-base quality was not reported, and no clone a single base away is much larger than it.

V drops 6 bases and J drops 4 bases, leaving 6 bases in between. The CDR3 has 11 amino acids, counting the end cysteine and phenylalanine. Only CDR3 DNA remains: 33 bases, in frame from the first base. From the germline V gene, CDR1 is MNHEY and CDR2 is SVGAGI. TCRbeta CDR3 regions were amplified from genomic DNA using the immunoSEQ Assay, a bias-controlled multiplex PCR. In the source study's methods: Within the assay, amplification of reference gene primers was used to estimate how many nucleated cells each sample contained. Sequence reads were collapsed and filtered to measure the absolute abundance of every unique TCRbeta CDR3 rearrangement. For each sample, productive Simpson clonality was calculated as the square root of Simpson's diversity index over productive rearrangements. TCRdb stores this immuneACCESS table with in-frame sequences only. Part of the clones is absent; in the studies checked, under half of the shortfall reflects unresolved V genes, and no reason is known for the rest. V and J calls and clone size are given by that table; D and trimming were obtained from the DNA. The table for this sample lists 320,000 or so clones; 87% of them were counted only once. More than 1% of the sample lies in the top ten.

Overall study results and their limits: The amount of clinical and demographic metadata varied by source and participant and was provided uncurated.

This receptor was identified in a woman in her thirties who had recovered from COVID-19. Sequencing was carried out using PBMCs or T cells enriched from blood (not recorded which). The V gene is TRBV6-5 and the J gene is TRBJ1-2, with the D gene uncertain. The CDR3 protein: CASRGPYGYTF. The nucleotide sequence is TGTGCCAGCAGGGGCCCCTATGGCTACACCTTC.